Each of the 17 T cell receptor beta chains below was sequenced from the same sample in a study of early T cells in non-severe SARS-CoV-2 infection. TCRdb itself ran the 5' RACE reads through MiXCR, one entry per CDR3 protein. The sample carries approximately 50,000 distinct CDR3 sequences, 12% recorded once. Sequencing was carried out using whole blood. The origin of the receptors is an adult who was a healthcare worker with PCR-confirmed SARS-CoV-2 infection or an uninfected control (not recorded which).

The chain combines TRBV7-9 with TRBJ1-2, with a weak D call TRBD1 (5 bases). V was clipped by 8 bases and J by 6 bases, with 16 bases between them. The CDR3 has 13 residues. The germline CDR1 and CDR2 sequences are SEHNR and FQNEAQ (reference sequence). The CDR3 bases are TGTGCCAGCGGAACCTGGGACGACGATGGCTACACCTTC. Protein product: CASGTWDDDGYTF.

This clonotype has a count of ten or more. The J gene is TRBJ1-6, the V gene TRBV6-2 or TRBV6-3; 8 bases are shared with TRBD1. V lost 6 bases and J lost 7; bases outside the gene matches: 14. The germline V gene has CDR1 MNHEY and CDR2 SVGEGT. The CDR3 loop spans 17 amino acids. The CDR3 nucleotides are TGTGCCAGCAGAACCACCGTGGACAGGGCCTTCAATTCACCCCTCCACTTT. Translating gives CASRTTVDRAFNSPLHF.

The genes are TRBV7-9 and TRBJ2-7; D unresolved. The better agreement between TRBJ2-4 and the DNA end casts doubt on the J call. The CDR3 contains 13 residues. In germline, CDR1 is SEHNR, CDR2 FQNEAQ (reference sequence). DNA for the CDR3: TGTGCCAGCAGCTTAGCGTGGGCCGTCATTCAGTACTTC. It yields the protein CASSLAWAVIQYF.

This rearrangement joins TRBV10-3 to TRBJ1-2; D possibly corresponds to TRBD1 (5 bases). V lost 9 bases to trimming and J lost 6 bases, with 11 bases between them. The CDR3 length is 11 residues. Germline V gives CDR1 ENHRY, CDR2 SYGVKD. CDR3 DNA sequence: TGTGCCATAGGGGAGCGAAATGGCTACACCTTC. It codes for CAIGERNGYTF.

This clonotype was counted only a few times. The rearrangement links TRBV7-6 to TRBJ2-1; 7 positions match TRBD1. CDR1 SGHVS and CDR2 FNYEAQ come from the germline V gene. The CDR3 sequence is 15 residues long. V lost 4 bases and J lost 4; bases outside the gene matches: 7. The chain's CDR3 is CASSSQDRAYNEQFF. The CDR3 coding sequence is TGTGCCAGCAGCTCCCAAGACAGGGCTTACAATGAGCAGTTCTTC.

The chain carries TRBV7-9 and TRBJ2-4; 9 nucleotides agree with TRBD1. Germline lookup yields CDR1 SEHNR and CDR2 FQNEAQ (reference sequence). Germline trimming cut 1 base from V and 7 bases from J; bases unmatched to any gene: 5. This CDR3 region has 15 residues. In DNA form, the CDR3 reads TGTGCCAGCAGCTTAGGACGAGACAGGGGGAACATTCAGTACTTC. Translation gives CASSLGRDRGNIQYF.

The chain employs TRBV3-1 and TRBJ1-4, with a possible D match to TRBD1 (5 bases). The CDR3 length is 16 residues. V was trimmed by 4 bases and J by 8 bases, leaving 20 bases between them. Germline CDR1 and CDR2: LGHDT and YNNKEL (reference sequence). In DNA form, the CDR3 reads TGTGCCAGCAGCCCCCCGGTGGGGCAGAGGTTCGAAAAACTGTTTTTT. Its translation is CASSPPVGQRFEKLFF.

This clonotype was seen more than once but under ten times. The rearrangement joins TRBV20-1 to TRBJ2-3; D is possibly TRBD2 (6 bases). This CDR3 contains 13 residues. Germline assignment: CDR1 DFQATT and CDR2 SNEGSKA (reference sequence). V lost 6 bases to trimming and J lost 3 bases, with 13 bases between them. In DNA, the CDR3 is TGCAGTGCCCTCCGGGAGCAGACAGATACGCAGTATTTT. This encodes CSALREQTDTQYF.

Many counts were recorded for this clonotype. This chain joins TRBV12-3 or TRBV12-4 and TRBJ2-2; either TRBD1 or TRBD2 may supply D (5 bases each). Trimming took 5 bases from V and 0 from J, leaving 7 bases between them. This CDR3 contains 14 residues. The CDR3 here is CASSGGSNTGELFF. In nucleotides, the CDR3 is TGTGCCAGCAGTGGGGGATCGAACACCGGGGAGCTGTTTTTT.

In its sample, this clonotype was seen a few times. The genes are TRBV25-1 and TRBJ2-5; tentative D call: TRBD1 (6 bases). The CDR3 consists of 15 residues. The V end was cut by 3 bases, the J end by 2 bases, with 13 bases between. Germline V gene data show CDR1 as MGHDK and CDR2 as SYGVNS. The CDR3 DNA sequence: TGTGCCAGCAGTGAGGTACATGGGACACAAGAGACCCAGTACTTC. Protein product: CASSEVHGTQETQYF.

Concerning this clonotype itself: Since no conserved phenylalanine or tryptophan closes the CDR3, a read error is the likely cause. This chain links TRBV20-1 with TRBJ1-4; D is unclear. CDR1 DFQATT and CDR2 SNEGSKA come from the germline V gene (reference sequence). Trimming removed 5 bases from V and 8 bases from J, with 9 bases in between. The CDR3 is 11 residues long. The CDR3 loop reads CSADLREKLFI. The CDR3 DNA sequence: TGCAGTGCTGACCTCAGGGAAAAACTGTTTATT.

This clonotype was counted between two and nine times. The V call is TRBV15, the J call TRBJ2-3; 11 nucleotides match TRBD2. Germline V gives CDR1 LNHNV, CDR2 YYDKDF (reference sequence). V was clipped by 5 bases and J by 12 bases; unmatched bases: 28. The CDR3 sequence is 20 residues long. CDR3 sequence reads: CATSDDGTSGTRVRSYFQYF. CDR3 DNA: TGTGCCACCAGCGACGACGGGACTAGCGGTACTCGGGTACGCAGTTATTTCCAGTATTTT.

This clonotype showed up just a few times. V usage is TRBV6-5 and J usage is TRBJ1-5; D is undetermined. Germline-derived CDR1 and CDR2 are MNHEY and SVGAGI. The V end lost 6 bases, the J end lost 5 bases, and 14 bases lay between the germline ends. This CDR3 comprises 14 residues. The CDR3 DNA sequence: TGTGCCAGCAGCCGCCTAGGGAGGGATCAGCCCCAGCATTTT. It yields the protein CASSRLGRDQPQHF.

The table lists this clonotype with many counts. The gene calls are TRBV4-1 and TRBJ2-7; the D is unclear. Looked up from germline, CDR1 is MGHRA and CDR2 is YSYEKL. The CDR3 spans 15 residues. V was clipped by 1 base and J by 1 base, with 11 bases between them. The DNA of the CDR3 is TGCGCCAGCAGCCAAGGGGCACATGGATCCTACGAGCAGTACTTC. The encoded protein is CASSQGAHGSYEQYF.

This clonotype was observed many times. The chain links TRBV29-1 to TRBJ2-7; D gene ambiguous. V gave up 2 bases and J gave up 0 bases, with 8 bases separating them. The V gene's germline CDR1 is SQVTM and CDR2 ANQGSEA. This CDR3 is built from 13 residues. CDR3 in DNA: TGCAGCGTTGAATATCCAGGCTCCTACGAGCAGTACTTC. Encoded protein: CSVEYPGSYEQYF.

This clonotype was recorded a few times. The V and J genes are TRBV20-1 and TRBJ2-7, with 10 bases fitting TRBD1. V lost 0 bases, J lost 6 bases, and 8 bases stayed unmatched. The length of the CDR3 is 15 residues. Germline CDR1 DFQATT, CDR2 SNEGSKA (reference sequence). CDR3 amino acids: CSAREPRDRGGEQYF. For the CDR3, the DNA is TGCAGTGCTAGAGAACCACGGGACAGGGGTGGCGAGCAGTACTTC.

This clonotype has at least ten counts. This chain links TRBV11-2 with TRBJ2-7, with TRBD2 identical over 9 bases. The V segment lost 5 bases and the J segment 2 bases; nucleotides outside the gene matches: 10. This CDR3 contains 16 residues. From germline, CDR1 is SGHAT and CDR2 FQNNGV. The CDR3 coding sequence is TGTGCCAGCAGCACCCAGGGCGCGGGGGGGGCCTACGAGCAGTACTTC. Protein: CASSTQGAGGAYEQYF.